These 14 T cell receptor beta chains came from one sample sequenced in a study of spatial heterogeneity in lung cancer. TCRdb reprocessed the 5' RACE reads with MiXCR, giving one entry per CDR3 protein. The sample contains about 22,000 distinct CDR3 sequences, 8.8% of which appear only once. Sample time point: sample taken at primary tumor resection. Antigen specificity for these receptors is unknown. Study-wide points: Expanded alpha and beta TCR counts within tumors tracked tumor mutation counts.

Sequenced here: lung tumor tissue, sampled at surgery. The source of these receptors is a male donor with early-stage non-small cell lung cancer.

In this sample, this clonotype turned up many times. The rearrangement uses TRBV14 and TRBJ2-2, with D perhaps matching TRBD2 (6 bases). This CDR3 region has 17 residues. The V and J ends lost 5 bases and 0 bases respectively, with 16 bases between them. Germline V gene sequence: CDR1 SGHDN, CDR2 FVKESK. The CDR3 spells CASSKRSSVTNTGELFF. The DNA of the CDR3 is TGTGCCAGCAGCAAGAGATCTAGCGTTACGAACACCGGGGAGCTGTTTTTT.

There are a few counts of this clonotype. The V and J genes are TRBV6-2 or TRBV6-3 and TRBJ2-2, with 9 bases matching TRBD2. From germline, CDR1 is MNHEY and CDR2 SVGEGT. The CDR3 contains 19 residues. Trimming cost V 5 bases and J 0 bases; bases outside gene matches: 13. DNA of the CDR3: TGTGCCAGCAGTCGACCCCGACTAGCGGCCGTGACGAACACCGGGGAGCTGTTTTTT. Translating it yields CASSRPRLAAVTNTGELFF.

This clonotype was counted many times. CDR3 loop: CSARDPAGRGSPLHF. Written as DNA, the CDR3 is TGCAGTGCTAGAGACCCTGCGGGAAGGGGTTCACCCCTCCACTTT. V and J are TRBV20-1 and TRBJ1-6, with TRBD1 as a possible D gene (5 bases). Between the trimmed V and J ends, which lost 0 bases and 9 bases, there was a span of 15 bases. CDR1 and CDR2 from the germline V gene are DFQATT and SNEGSKA (reference sequence). The CDR3 loop spans 15 amino acids.

This clonotype was counted only a few times. The V call is TRBV3-1, the J call TRBJ2-2, with no clear D. CDR3 length: 13 residues. From germline, CDR1 is LGHDT and CDR2 YNNKEL (reference sequence). With 0 bases removed from V and 4 bases from J, the gap between germline ends came to 3 bases. The CDR3 DNA reads TGTGCCAGCAGCCAAGATGTCACCGGGGAGCTGTTTTTT. Its protein product is CASSQDVTGELFF.

This clonotype showed up many times. This chain joins TRBV7-2 and TRBJ2-5; 7 bases align to TRBD1. The V gene's germline CDR1 is SGHTA and CDR2 FQGNSA. The junction had 6 bases not matched to a gene; V was cut back by 2 bases and J by 3 bases. This CDR3 has 15 amino acids. The CDR3 sequence is CASSLSTGQKETQYF. DNA for the CDR3: TGTGCCAGCAGCTTATCAACGGGACAGAAAGAGACCCAGTACTTC.

This clonotype appeared a few times. V and J are TRBV3-1 and TRBJ2-3; 8 bases match TRBD2. The CDR3 runs to 19 residues. Germline lookup yields CDR1 LGHDT and CDR2 YNNKEL (reference sequence). Trimming at V came to 3 bases and at J to 3 bases, leaving 17 bases not matched to a gene. CDR3 protein: CASSHPKAVGVAGTDTQYF. DNA of the CDR3: TGTGCCAGCAGCCACCCAAAAGCCGTCGGGGTAGCGGGAACAGATACGCAGTATTTT.

This clonotype ranks as medium-sized. J is TRBJ2-7 and V is TRBV20-1, with TRBD2 identical over 8 bases. The length of the CDR3 is 13 residues. CDR1 DFQATT and CDR2 SNEGSKA come from the germline V gene (reference sequence). V lost 6 bases, J lost 4 bases, and 8 bases stayed unmatched. The CDR3 region is CSADGLAGYEQYF. For the CDR3, the DNA is TGCAGTGCCGACGGACTAGCCGGGTACGAGCAGTACTTC.

V usage is TRBV2 and J usage is TRBJ1-1, with D possibly TRBD1 on 5 matching bases. This CDR3 spans 13 amino acids. Deletions cut 4 bases from V and 6 bases from J, with 12 bases between. Germline V CDR1 and CDR2: SNHLY, FYNNEI. The chain's CDR3 is CASSGDLGAEAFF. DNA for the CDR3: TGTGCCAGCAGTGGGGACTTAGGAGCTGAAGCTTTCTTT.

A few counts support this clonotype. The chain is built from TRBV5-1 and TRBJ2-7; maybe TRBD2 (5 bases). Trimming removed 4 bases from V and 4 bases from J, with 9 bases in between. Germline V gene sequence: CDR1 SGHRS, CDR2 YFSETQ. The CDR3 loop spans 12 amino acids. The CDR3 region is CASSTGGYEQYF. The CDR3 coding sequence is TGCGCCAGCAGCACGGGCGGGTACGAGCAGTACTTC.

This clonotype was counted a few times. V and J are TRBV9 and TRBJ1-1, with D tentatively TRBD1 (5 bases). The CDR3 runs to 16 residues. V shed 3 bases and J shed 4 bases, with 19 bases lying between them. The V gene's germline CDR1 is SGDLS and CDR2 YYNGEE. The CDR3 here is CASSEPQGEGVTEAFF. CDR3 bases: TGTGCCAGCAGCGAGCCCCAGGGAGAAGGGGTCACTGAAGCTTTCTTT.

In its sample, this clonotype was seen a few times. V gene TRBV29-1 combines with J gene TRBJ2-7; 11 positions agree with TRBD1. Germline-derived CDR1 and CDR2 are SQVTM and ANQGSEA. V trimming: 0 bases; J trimming: 3 bases; junction bases outside the gene matches: 4. This CDR3 comprises 15 residues. Here the CDR3 reads CSVEDPGTGGYEQYF. The CDR3, as DNA: TGCAGCGTTGAAGATCCTGGGACAGGGGGCTACGAGCAGTACTTC.

Many counts were recorded for this clonotype. J is TRBJ1-4 and V is TRBV5-1, with unresolved D. Trimming left V 1 base short and J 5 bases short, with 12 bases between. Per the germline V gene, CDR1 is SGHRS and CDR2 is YFSETQ. The CDR3 has 15 amino acids. The CDR3 sequence: CASSLLPGANEKLFF. The CDR3 nucleotides are TGCGCCAGCAGCTTGCTCCCGGGAGCAAATGAAAAACTGTTTTTT. The whole variable domain, remainder taken from reference TRBV5-1 and TRBJ1-4, is KAGVTQTPRYLIKTRGQQVTLSCSPISGHRSVSWYQQTPGQGLQFLFEYFSETQRNKGNFPGRFSGRQFSNSRSEMNVSTLELGDSALYLCASSLLPGANEKLFFGSGTQLSVL.

This clonotype turned up a few times. The chain joins TRBV7-2 to TRBJ2-1; maybe TRBD1 (5 bases). The CDR3 has 13 amino acids. Trimming took 3 bases from V and 9 from J, leaving 12 bases between them. CDR1 is SGHTA and CDR2 is FQGNSA in the germline V gene. CDR3 sequence (DNA): TGTGCCAGCAGCTTCTTGCAGGGTACTGAGCAGTTCTTC. Its translation is CASSFLQGTEQFF.

The gene calls are TRBV7-2 and TRBJ2-2; TRBD2 might be the D (7 bases). The CDR3 is 15 residues long. V was shortened by 4 bases and J by 7 bases, with 16 bases between the two germline ends. Germline-derived CDR1 and CDR2 are SGHTA and FQGNSA. In nucleotides, the CDR3 is TGTGCCAGCAGCTCCGTAAGGGGGGGCGGCGGGGAGCTGTTTTTT. The encoded protein is CASSSVRGGGGELFF. The complete variable domain, with remaining parts taken from reference TRBV7-2 and TRBJ2-2, reads GAGVSQSPSNKVTEKGKDVELRCDPISGHTALYWYRQSLGQGLEFLIYFQGNSAPDKSGLPSDRFSAERTGGSVSTLTIQRTQQEDSAVYLCASSSVRGGGGELFFGEGSRLTVL.